Below are 31 T cell receptor beta chains sequenced from a single sample in a study of blood T cell repertoires in COVID-19. Profiling relied on immunoSEQ multiplex PCR, and the TCRdb table lists in-frame clones only, not all of them. The sample consists of a few hundred thousand clones, roughly 88% of them appearing once. The sequencing input was peripheral blood. Receptors were obtained from a woman aged 70 to 79 with COVID-19, enrolled during active disease.

This clone has only one observation. This chain joins TRBV9 and TRBJ1-1; 10 bases map to TRBD1. The trim removed 3 bases at V and 4 bases at J, leaving 9 bases unmatched. CDR3 size: 16 residues. From germline, CDR1 is SGDLS and CDR2 YYNGEE. This CDR3 reads CASSATGTGVSTEAFF. The CDR3 coding sequence is TGTGCCAGCAGCGCGACCGGGACAGGGGTGAGCACTGAAGCTTTCTTT.

This clone is a singleton in its sample. The chain joins TRBV7-2 to TRBJ1-3, with TRBD1 identical over 9 bases. CDR1 SGHTA and CDR2 FQGNSA come from the germline V gene. The CDR3 contains 14 residues. The J segment lost 4 bases and the V segment lost 5 bases, leaving 3 bases of the junction unmatched. The CDR3 spells CASSTGGSGNTIYF. The CDR3 DNA is TGTGCCAGCAGCACAGGGGGCTCCGGAAACACCATATATTTT.

This clone was recorded once. The chain is built from TRBV30 and TRBJ1-4; TRBD1 agrees at 7 bases. CDR3 length: 15 residues. The J segment lost 8 bases and the V segment lost 0 bases, leaving 9 bases of the junction unmatched. Germline V gene sequence: CDR1 GTSNPN, CDR2 SVGIG (reference sequence). Written as DNA, the CDR3 is TGTGCCTGGAGTGTACCGAGACAGGGACAAGAAAAACTGTTTTTT. This translates into CAWSVPRQGQEKLFF.

CDR3 in DNA: TGTGCCTGGAGCTTTAAAAATTCACCCCTCCACTTT. It codes for CAWSFKNSPLHF. The rearrangement links TRBV30 to TRBJ1-6, with unresolved D. CDR3 length equals 12 residues. The V end lost 3 bases, the J end lost 7 bases, and 7 bases lay between the germline ends. Germline values: CDR1 GTSNPN, CDR2 SVGIG (reference sequence).

This clone occurred a few times. The chain couples TRBV4-1 to TRBJ1-5; TRBD1 matches at 8 bases. V was clipped by 1 base and J by 5 bases; unmatched bases: 7. Looked up from germline, CDR1 is MGHRA and CDR2 is YSYEKL. CDR3 length: 16 residues. For the CDR3, the DNA is TGCGCCAGCAGCCAAGTGGGTCAGGGGGCAGATCAGCCCCAGCATTTT. Translation: CASSQVGQGADQPQHF.

The chain carries TRBV19 and TRBJ2-3, with 8 bases that match TRBD2. The V gene's germline CDR1 is LNHDA and CDR2 SQIVND (reference sequence). The junction had 13 bases not matched to a gene; V was cut back by 8 bases and J by 6 bases. This CDR3 is 15 amino acids long. CDR3 DNA sequence: TGTGCCAGTCAACCCCACGGGAGGGCCGGGGATACGCAGTATTTT. Its translation is CASQPHGRAGDTQYF.

J is TRBJ1-4 and V is TRBV7-2; D gene uncertain. V gave up 5 bases and J gave up 8 bases, with 18 bases separating them. In germline, CDR1 is SGHTA, CDR2 FQGNSA. The CDR3 spans 15 residues. CDR3 DNA sequence: TGTGCCAGCAGCCAAAGTCGCACTCACTCCGAAAAACTGTTTTTT. As protein: CASSQSRTHSEKLFF.

The rearrangement uses TRBV30 and TRBJ1-1; weak D call: TRBD1 (6 bases). With 4 bases removed from V and 13 bases from J, the gap between germline ends came to 19 bases. The CDR3 is 12 residues long. Germline V CDR1 and CDR2: GTSNPN, SVGIG (reference sequence). This chain's CDR3 is CAWMTGSRFVFF. CDR3 coding DNA: TGTGCCTGGATGACAGGCTCTCGTTTTGTTTTCTTT.

The genes are TRBV24-1 and TRBJ2-1, with 9 bases lining up with TRBD2. The germline V gene has CDR1 KGHDR and CDR2 SFDVKD. The length of the CDR3 is 15 residues. J gave up 5 bases and V 3 bases, and 4 bases lay outside the gene matches. CDR3 sequence reads: CATSDASGAHNEQFF. The CDR3 nucleotides are TGTGCCACCAGTGATGCTAGCGGGGCTCACAATGAGCAGTTCTTC.

This clone appeared once. The rearrangement joins TRBV6-2 or TRBV6-3 to TRBJ2-5; 9 bases map to TRBD1. The germline gives CDR1 MNHEY, CDR2 SVGEGT. V trimming: 5 bases; J trimming: 7 bases; junction bases outside the gene matches: 11. The CDR3 is 15 residues long. CDR3 in amino acids: CASSTGTGYERTQYF. In DNA, the CDR3 is TGTGCCAGCAGTACCGGGACAGGGTACGAGAGGACCCAGTACTTC.

Here the CDR3 reads CASSYSWLMNTEAFF. The CDR3 region has the DNA TGTGCCAGCAGTTACTCGTGGCTGATGAACACTGAAGCTTTCTTT. The chain employs TRBV6-5 and TRBJ1-1; D gene uncertain. CDR1 MNHEY and CDR2 SVGAGI come from the germline V gene. The CDR3 totals 15 residues. Trimming left V 0 bases short and J 0 bases short, with 8 bases between.

The genes are TRBV27 and TRBJ2-1, with TRBD1 identical over 8 bases. The junction had 6 bases not matched to a gene; V was cut back by 6 bases and J by 2 bases. There are 15 residues in the CDR3. Germline V gene lookup returns CDR1 MNHEY and CDR2 SMNVEV (reference sequence). Here the CDR3 reads CASRPDRAAYNEQFF. In DNA, the CDR3 is TGTGCCAGCAGACCGGACAGGGCGGCCTACAATGAGCAGTTCTTC.

The chain couples TRBV19 to TRBJ1-5, with 9 bases identical to TRBD1. Germline loops: CDR1 LNHDA, CDR2 SQIVND (reference sequence). The CDR3 spans 16 residues. Trimming at V came to 2 bases and at J to 4 bases, leaving 6 bases not matched to a gene. DNA of the CDR3: TGTGCCAGTAGTATAAGAACCGGGACAGGGAATCAGCCCCAGCATTTT. Translating gives CASSIRTGTGNQPQHF.

This sequence joins TRBV6-6 and TRBJ1-5, with D tentatively TRBD1 (5 bases). This CDR3 has 17 amino acids. The V gene's germline CDR1 is MNHNY and CDR2 SVGAGI (reference sequence). V was cut by 5 bases and J by 0 bases, with 17 bases left in between. The CDR3 sequence is CASSPYRQLNSNQPQHF. The DNA for the CDR3 is TGTGCCAGCAGTCCTTATCGACAGCTTAATAGCAATCAGCCCCAGCATTTT.

The chain is built from TRBV6-1 and TRBJ2-7; a weak D match, TRBD1 (5 bases). Trimming removed 5 bases from V and 1 base from J, with 9 bases in between. Per germline, CDR1 MNHNS and CDR2 SASEGT. This CDR3 contains 13 residues. CDR3 nucleotide sequence: TGTGCCAGCAGTTCCAGGGCATCCTACGAGCAGTACTTC. This sequence encodes CASSSRASYEQYF.

This chain joins TRBV24-1 and TRBJ1-2; D is undetermined. The V gene's germline CDR1 is KGHDR and CDR2 SFDVKD. The CDR3 is 15 residues long. V gave up 4 bases and J gave up 4 bases, with 15 bases separating them. As DNA, the CDR3 is TGTGCCACCAGTGACCAGCTATGGCGAGGCTATGGCTACACCTTC. This sequence encodes CATSDQLWRGYGYTF.

The chain couples TRBV5-1 to TRBJ1-1, with TRBD1 matching over 9 bases. CDR1 and CDR2 (germline): SGHRS, YFSETQ. The CDR3 has 14 residues. The junction had 5 bases not matched to a gene; V was cut back by 4 bases and J by 4 bases. The CDR3 region has the DNA TGCGCCAGCAGCGCACAGGGGGCGGGCACTGAAGCTTTCTTT. Residues: CASSAQGAGTEAFF. The variable domain in full, completed from reference TRBV5-1 and TRBJ1-1, reads KAGVTQTPRYLIKTRGQQVTLSCSPISGHRSVSWYQQTPGQGLQFLFEYFSETQRNKGNFPGRFSGRQFSNSRSEMNVSTLELGDSALYLCASSAQGAGTEAFFGQGTRLTVV.

The chain is built from TRBV5-1 and TRBJ1-1; weak D call: TRBD1 (6 bases). CDR3 length: 14 amino acids. V was cut by 4 bases and J by 0 bases, with 10 bases left in between. CDR1 is SGHRS and CDR2 is YFSETQ in the germline V gene. CDR3 sequence reads: CASSGQPMNTEAFF. The DNA of the CDR3 is TGCGCCAGCAGCGGACAGCCGATGAACACTGAAGCTTTCTTT.

V is TRBV11-2 and J is TRBJ2-7; D call uncertain. This CDR3 has 13 residues. V was shortened by 5 bases and J by 6 bases, with 14 bases between the two germline ends. CDR1 is SGHAT and CDR2 is FQNNGV in the germline V gene. The CDR3 region is CASSPLPAAEQYF. CDR3 DNA sequence: TGTGCCAGCAGCCCCCTCCCCGCGGCCGAGCAGTACTTC.

This clone has only one observation. In DNA form, the CDR3 reads TGTGCCAGCAGTATCCCGGGACAGGGAAGAGCTTTCTTT. Its translation is CASSIPGQGRAFF. The rearrangement uses TRBV27 and TRBJ1-1; TRBD1 agrees at 9 bases. After removal of 5 bases from V and 10 bases from J, the junction contained 8 bases not matched to a gene. The CDR3 covers 13 residues. Germline CDR1 and CDR2: MNHEY and SMNVEV (reference sequence).

The chain carries TRBV7-2 and TRBJ1-2; perhaps TRBD1 as D (5 bases). This CDR3 has 15 residues. Germline V gene data show CDR1 as SGHTA and CDR2 as FQGNSA. V dropped 5 bases and J dropped 5 bases, with 18 bases sitting between them. The CDR3 spells CASSPPPGRVYGYTF. CDR3 DNA: TGTGCCAGCAGCCCCCCGCCGGGCAGGGTGTATGGCTACACCTTC.

This clone appeared a single time. The J gene is TRBJ2-1, the V gene TRBV6-5; the match to TRBD1 covers 9 bases. Germline V CDR1 and CDR2: MNHEY, SVGAGI. The CDR3 runs 16 residues. With V trimmed by 0 bases and J by 7 bases, 7 bases remained unmatched. CDR3 in DNA: TGTGCCAGCAGTTACTCGTTACAGGGGGCGCAGAATGAGCAGTTCTTC. It is translated as CASSYSLQGAQNEQFF.

The V gene is TRBV7-2, the J gene TRBJ2-7, with 7 bases that match TRBD2. This CDR3 has 17 amino acids. CDR1 SGHTA and CDR2 FQGNSA come from the germline V gene. After removal of 0 bases from V and 1 base from J, the junction contained 9 bases not matched to a gene. The CDR3 sequence: CASSLALSGVRSYEQYF. CDR3 in DNA: TGTGCCAGCAGCTTAGCGCTAAGCGGGGTGAGGTCCTACGAGCAGTACTTC.

The V gene is TRBV19, the J gene TRBJ2-5; TRBD1 is a possible D gene (6 bases). With 1 base removed from V and 5 bases from J, the gap between germline ends came to 14 bases. Germline CDR1 and CDR2: LNHDA and SQIVND (reference sequence). This CDR3 has 15 residues. CDR3 nucleotides: TGTGCCAGTAGTATAGGTGGCGGGCAGGGGGAGACCCAGTACTTC. Its protein product is CASSIGGGQGETQYF.

The chain links TRBV18 to TRBJ2-5, with 9 bases that match TRBD1. There are 15 residues in the CDR3. Unmatched junction bases numbered 11, after V lost 8 bases and J lost 4 bases. Germline V gene lookup returns CDR1 KGHSH and CDR2 LQKENI. CDR3 DNA: TGTGCCAGCGACCAAGGGGGACAGGGTGCAGAGACCCAGTACTTC. The encoded protein is CASDQGGQGAETQYF.

The chain joins TRBV6-5 to TRBJ2-3; 12 bases match TRBD2. V dropped 10 bases and J dropped 7; count of bases not matched to a gene: 3. Germline CDR1 is MNHEY and CDR2 is SVGAGI. This CDR3 has 12 amino acids. The CDR3 loop reads CATGTSGYTQYF. CDR3 coding DNA: TGTGCCACCGGGACTAGCGGGTATACGCAGTATTTT.

This chain joins TRBV5-5 and TRBJ2-2, with 8 bases fitting TRBD1. The germline V gene encodes CDR1 SGHKS and CDR2 YYEKEE (reference sequence). The V and J ends lost 4 bases and 7 bases, in that order; junction bases with no gene match: 6. The CDR3 contains 14 residues. In DNA form, the CDR3 reads TGTGCCAGCAGCACCCACAGGGGGAACGGGGAGCTGTTTTTT. Protein sequence: CASSTHRGNGELFF.

V and J are TRBV11-3 and TRBJ2-3; 8 nucleotides align to TRBD2. From germline, CDR1 is SGHNT and CDR2 YENEEA. The J segment lost 0 bases and the V segment lost 5 bases, leaving 4 bases of the junction unmatched. The CDR3 is 15 residues long. The CDR3 here is CASSPGTSSTDTQYF. In DNA form, the CDR3 reads TGTGCCAGCAGCCCCGGGACTAGTAGCACAGATACGCAGTATTTT. Drawing the rest from reference TRBV11-3 and TRBJ2-3, the complete variable domain is EAGVVQSPRYKIIEKKQPVAFWCNPISGHNTLYWYLQNLGQGPELLIRYENEEAVDDSQLPKDRFSAERLKGVDSTLKIQPAELGDSAVYLCASSPGTSSTDTQYFGPGTRLTVL.

The chain recombines TRBV18 with TRBJ1-3, with D perhaps matching TRBD1 (6 bases). Germline CDR1 KGHSH, CDR2 LQKENI. The V end was cut by 5 bases, the J end by 1 base, with 12 bases between. The CDR3 sequence is 15 residues long. For the CDR3, the DNA is TGTGCCAGCTCAAAGACAGGTACTTCTGGAAACACCATATATTTT. Amino acids: CASSKTGTSGNTIYF.

The chain combines TRBV5-1 with TRBJ2-7, with 9 bases lining up with TRBD2. Germline-derived CDR1 and CDR2 are SGHRS and YFSETQ. The CDR3 length is 14 residues. V was clipped by 5 bases and J by 2 bases; unmatched bases: 5. The CDR3 nucleotides read TGCGCCAGCAGGCCTGGACTAGCGCCCTACGAGCAGTACTTC. Translated, it gives CASRPGLAPYEQYF. Full variable domain (missing parts from reference TRBV5-1 and TRBJ2-7): KAGVTQTPRYLIKTRGQQVTLSCSPISGHRSVSWYQQTPGQGLQFLFEYFSETQRNKGNFPGRFSGRQFSNSRSEMNVSTLELGDSALYLCASRPGLAPYEQYFGPGTRLTVT.

The chain couples TRBV4-2 to TRBJ2-7; tentative D call: TRBD1 (6 bases). The V end was cut by 4 bases, the J end by 3 bases, with 13 bases between. There are 14 residues in the CDR3. Germline CDR1 LGHNA, CDR2 YNFKEQ. The CDR3 region is CASSLTGQRYEQYF. The CDR3 coding sequence is TGTGCCAGCAGCCTAACGGGACAACGCTACGAGCAGTACTTC.